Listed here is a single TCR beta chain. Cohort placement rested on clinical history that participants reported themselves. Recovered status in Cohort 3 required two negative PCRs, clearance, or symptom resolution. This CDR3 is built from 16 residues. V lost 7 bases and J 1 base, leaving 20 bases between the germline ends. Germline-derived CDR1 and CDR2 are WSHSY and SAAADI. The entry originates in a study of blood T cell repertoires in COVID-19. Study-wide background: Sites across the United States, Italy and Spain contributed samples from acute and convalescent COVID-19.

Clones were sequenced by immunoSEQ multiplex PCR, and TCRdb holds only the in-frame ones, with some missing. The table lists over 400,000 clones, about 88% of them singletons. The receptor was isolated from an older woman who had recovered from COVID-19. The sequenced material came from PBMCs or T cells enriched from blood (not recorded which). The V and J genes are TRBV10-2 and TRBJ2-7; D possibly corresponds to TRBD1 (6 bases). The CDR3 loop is CASKKDMGHPSYEQYF. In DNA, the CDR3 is TGCGCCAGCAAAAAAGATATGGGACACCCATCCTACGAGCAGTACTTC.